This entry lists 7 T cell receptor beta chains sequenced from one sample in a study of cytomegalovirus exposure and HLA in healthy donors. 60 Vbeta and 13 Jbeta primers were used in PCR. The table came from immunoSEQ multiplex PCR; TCRdb's copy has only in-frame clones and leaves some out. The table lists more than 90,000 clones, about four fifths of them singletons. What was sequenced was PBMCs. These receptors were obtained from a man younger than 40 in good health and CMV-seropositive.

The J gene is TRBJ1-5, the V gene TRBV27; D is ambiguous. In germline, CDR1 is MNHEY, CDR2 SMNVEV (reference sequence). CDR3 length: 14 residues. Between the trimmed V and J ends, which lost 0 bases and 7 bases, there was a span of 10 bases. The CDR3 coding sequence is TGTGCCAGCAGTTTATCAAGTAATCAGCAGCCCCAGCATTTT. It encodes CASSLSSNQQPQHF.

The V gene is TRBV5-1, the J gene TRBJ2-3; the match to TRBD2 covers 10 bases. V lost 4 bases to trimming and J lost 2 bases; unmatched junction nucleotides: 10. The CDR3 totals 17 residues. CDR1 is SGHRS, CDR2 YFSETQ, per germline. The CDR3 sequence is CASSRGLADLPTDTQYF. Here the CDR3 DNA reads TGCGCCAGCAGCAGAGGACTAGCGGATTTACCCACAGATACGCAGTATTTT.

CDR3 sequence (DNA): TGTGCCAGCAGCCTCGGGGGTACAGACACCGGGGAGCTGTTTTTT. It translates to CASSLGGTDTGELFF. V gene TRBV7-9 combines with J gene TRBJ2-2; maybe TRBD2 (6 bases). V gave up 5 bases and J gave up 3 bases, with 13 bases separating them. This CDR3 comprises 15 residues. Germline loops: CDR1 SEHNR, CDR2 FQNEAQ (reference sequence).

The chain is built from TRBV5-8 and TRBJ1-6; D remains ambiguous. CDR1 is SGHTS and CDR2 is YDEGEE in the germline V gene. The CDR3 contains 12 residues. The V and J ends lost 4 bases and 10 bases respectively, with 9 bases between them. The DNA of the CDR3 is TGTGCCAGCAGCCAGTCGTGGTCACCCCTCCACTTT. It yields the protein CASSQSWSPLHF.

V is TRBV19 and J is TRBJ2-3; 7 nucleotides agree with TRBD2. V lost 8 bases, J lost 5 bases, and 13 bases stayed unmatched. Germline V CDR1 and CDR2: LNHDA, SQIVND (reference sequence). There are 15 residues in the CDR3. The CDR3 nucleotides are TGTGCCAGTCGGCGGGGCGGGAGAGGGTTAGATACGCAGTATTTT. This codes for CASRRGGRGLDTQYF.

This clone is a singleton in its sample. The genes are TRBV15 and TRBJ1-5; TRBD1 agrees at 7 bases. V was clipped by 0 bases and J by 6 bases; unmatched bases: 5. CDR1 LNHNV and CDR2 YYDKDF come from the germline V gene (reference sequence). The CDR3 spans 15 residues. CDR3 nucleotides: TGTGCCACCAGCAGAGAGACAGGGTCGGGTCAGCCCCAGCATTTT. Encoded protein: CATSRETGSGQPQHF. Full variable domain (outside the CDR3, taken from reference TRBV15 and TRBJ1-5): DAMVIQNPRYQVTQFGKPVTLSCSQTLNHNVMYWYQQKSSQAPKLLFHYYDKDFNNEADTPDNFQSRRPNTSFCFLDIRSPGLGDTAMYLCATSRETGSGQPQHFGDGTRLSIL.

The CDR3 region has the DNA TGTGCCAGCAGCCGCAGGCGACTTTCGGGGGAGACCCAGTACTTC. Translation gives CASSRRRLSGETQYF. The J gene is TRBJ2-5, the V gene TRBV28; possible D gene TRBD2, 5 bases. In germline, CDR1 is MDHEN, CDR2 SYDVKM. There are 15 residues in the CDR3. V was clipped by 6 bases and J by 5 bases, with 19 bases between them.